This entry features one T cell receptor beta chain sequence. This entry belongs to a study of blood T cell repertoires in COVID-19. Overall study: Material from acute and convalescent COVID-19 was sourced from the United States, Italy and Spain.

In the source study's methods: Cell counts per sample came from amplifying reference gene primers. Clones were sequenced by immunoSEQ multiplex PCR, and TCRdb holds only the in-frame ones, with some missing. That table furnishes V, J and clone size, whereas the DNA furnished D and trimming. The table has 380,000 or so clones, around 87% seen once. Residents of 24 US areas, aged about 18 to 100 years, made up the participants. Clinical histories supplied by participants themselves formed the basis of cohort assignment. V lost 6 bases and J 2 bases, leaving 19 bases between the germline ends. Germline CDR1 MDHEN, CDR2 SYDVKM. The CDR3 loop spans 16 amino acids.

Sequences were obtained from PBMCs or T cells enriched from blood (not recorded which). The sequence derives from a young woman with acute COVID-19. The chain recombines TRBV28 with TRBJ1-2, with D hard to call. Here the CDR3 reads CASRSPGYRANYGYTF. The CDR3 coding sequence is TGTGCCAGCAGGTCTCCGGGGTACCGAGCAAACTATGGCTACACCTTC.